This is a list of T cell receptor beta chains from one sample in a study of blood T cell repertoires in COVID-19. TCRdb's table, derived via immunoSEQ multiplex PCR, lists solely in-frame clones and lacks some. This table holds 150,000 to 200,000 clones, 70% to 90% found once. The sample comprised peripheral blood. These receptors came from a man younger than 30 who had recovered from COVID-19. Each CDR3 is given without its conserved first and last residue.

V gene: TRBV24-1
CDR3 protein: ATSQSGNTIY

V gene: TRBV5-6
CDR3 protein: ASSLVDSYEQF

V gene: TRBV10-1
CDR3 protein: ASSRGGSLDTQY

V gene: TRBV3-1/TRBV3-2
CDR3 protein: ASSLGTSGTLLEETQY

V gene: TRBV19
CDR3 protein: ASKKGGVNTEAF

V gene: TRBV19
CDR3 protein: ASSIFGGVFEQF

V gene: TRBV2
CDR3 protein: ASIEDSKKETQY

V gene: TRBV6-5
CDR3 protein: ASSRGQGAQPQH

V gene: TRBV10-3
CDR3 protein: AIRETGGAETQY

V gene: TRBV5-4
CDR3 protein: ASSVIGTGGGELF

V gene: TRBV18
CDR3 protein: ASSPPHPGQGARSTGELF

V gene: TRBV6-5
CDR3 protein: ASSYTSTSGQF

V gene: TRBV9
CDR3 protein: ASSVALFYRGRTYGYT

V gene: TRBV28
CDR3 protein: ASTGSSYEQY

V gene: TRBV12-3/TRBV12-4
CDR3 protein: ASSQGTYTEAF

V gene: TRBV27
CDR3 protein: ATGTSGYYEQY

V gene: TRBV11-2
CDR3 protein: ASSRIPGSFKWETQY

V gene: TRBV4-1
CDR3 protein: ASSQDDSISYEQY

V gene: TRBV6-2/TRBV6-3
CDR3 protein: ASSYRPTELSYNEQF

V gene: TRBV5-6
CDR3 protein: ASSSGRGYEKLF

V gene: TRBV18
CDR3 protein: ASSPPGGNEKLF

V gene: TRBV7-2
CDR3 protein: ASSLAAGVEKLF

V gene: TRBV5-1
CDR3 protein: ASSPFEDLNTEAF

V gene: TRBV6-2/TRBV6-3
CDR3 protein: ASSEGHSLSNQPQH

V gene: TRBV29-1
CDR3 protein: SVGRDRGSSGYT

V gene: TRBV18
CDR3 protein: ASSPGTGPTYEQY

V gene: TRBV29-1
CDR3 protein: SVPNEDSLYSTDTQY

V gene: TRBV6-2/TRBV6-3
CDR3 protein: ASSSGSVTGELF

V gene: TRBV12-5
CDR3 protein: ASGLETGANEQY

V gene: TRBV12-5
CDR3 protein: ASDIQRPGTTGELF

V gene: TRBV5-1
CDR3 protein: ASSPGPSMGTQY

V gene: TRBV19
CDR3 protein: ASSRGTVEAF

V gene: TRBV27
CDR3 protein: ASRKSGQGEKLF

V gene: TRBV6-5
CDR3 protein: ASSRSQGRNEKLF

V gene: TRBV6-1
CDR3 protein: ASSEDRVVQPQH

V gene: TRBV19
CDR3 protein: ASSTPTSGSYNEQF

V gene: TRBV9
CDR3 protein: ASSVGSTETQY

V gene: TRBV18
CDR3 protein: ASSPYGTENQPQH

V gene: TRBV19
CDR3 protein: ASSIDDRAPPYEQY

V gene: TRBV2
CDR3 protein: ASSGGQQGAIGSSPLH

V gene: TRBV19
CDR3 protein: ASSSGSFYNEQF